This T cell receptor beta chain was captured in a study of blood T cell repertoires in COVID-19. Germline assignment: CDR1 SEHNR and CDR2 FQNEAQ (reference sequence). The CDR3 has 15 residues. V dropped 4 bases and J dropped 4; count of bases not matched to a gene: 6. Generated by immunoSEQ multiplex PCR, the TCRdb table keeps only in-frame clones and is missing some. The table has around 56,000 clones, about four fifths seen once; the top ten hold 25% to 35%. This clone occurred a few times. V gene TRBV7-9 combines with J gene TRBJ1-3; 8 bases are a match to TRBD1. The clonotype was recovered from a woman of 80 years or more with active or convalescent COVID-19. The sample taken for sequencing was peripheral blood. The CDR3 is CASSSRTGTGNTIYF. DNA of the CDR3: TGTGCCAGCAGCTCGAGGACAGGGACCGGAAACACCATATATTTT.